A selection of T cell receptor beta chains follows, all from one sample in a study of blood T cells in healthy people across ages. MiXCR, run by TCRdb on the 5' RACE reads, gives a single entry per CDR3 protein. This table holds around 1.5 million distinct CDR3 sequences, about 35% found once. Material for sequencing was blood. The source is a woman aged 25 to 39 in good health. CDR3s include the opening cysteine and the closing phenylalanine or tryptophan. A D gene is named only where the DNA matches it firmly. Some rows mark clone size as missing; the rest say once, few, many or name a class of expanded clone.

. | TRBJ1-2 | . | TRBV6-6 | TGTGCCAGCAGTTACTCGAGCGGGGGGAACTATGGCTACACCTTC | CASSYSSGGNYGYTF
. | TRBJ2-7 | . | TRBV10-2 | TGCGCCAGCAGTGAGTTGGGATCAGGGAGCTCCTACGAGCAGTACTTC | CASSELGSGSSYEQYF
few | TRBJ1-2 | . | TRBV29-1 | TGCAGCGTTGAAGATCCTCCGGGGAGCTATGGCTACACCTTC | CSVEDPPGSYGYTF
. | TRBJ2-5 | . | TRBV7-9 | TGTGCCAGCAGGTCCGGGCAGGCGTTCGAGACCCAGTACTTC | CASRSGQAFETQYF
. | TRBJ1-4 | . | TRBV12-5 | TGTGCTAGTGGTTCCCACCCCCAGGGGAGGAATGAAAAACTGTTTTTT | CASGSHPQGRNEKLFF
. | TRBJ2-3 | TRBD2 | TRBV20-1 | TGCAGTGCTAGAAAAGCGGGGATAGATACGCAGTATTTT | CSARKAGIDTQYF
few | TRBJ1-5 | . | TRBV6-1 | TGTGCCAGCAGTGAAAATCGGAATCAGCCCCAGCATTTT | CASSENRNQPQHF
few | TRBJ2-1 | . | TRBV4-1 | TGCGCCAGCAGCCCCCCCCTTAGCGAGAGGGGTTCAAATGAGCAGTTCTTC | CASSPPLSERGSNEQFF
few | TRBJ2-3 | . | TRBV6-6 | TGTGCCAGCAGTTACGGACGCCGGGATACGCAGTATTTT | CASSYGRRDTQYF
. | TRBJ1-5 | . | TRBV6-1 | TGTGCCAGCAGTGAAGCGAGGGACTGGAGCACTTTCTATAGCAATCAGCCCCAGCATTTT | CASSEARDWSTFYSNQPQHF
. | TRBJ2-1 | . | TRBV20-1 | TGCAGTGCTAGAGCGTACTCCTACGATGAGCAGTTCTTC | CSARAYSYDEQFF
few | TRBJ2-7 | . | TRBV7-2 | TGTGCCAGCAGCTTTTCAGGGACACTCTACGAGCAGTACTTC | CASSFSGTLYEQYF
. | TRBJ2-7 | TRBD2 | TRBV20-1 | TGCAGTGCGAATAAACCGGGACTAGCGAGCTCCTACGAGCAGTACTTC | CSANKPGLASSYEQYF
once | TRBJ1-2 | . | TRBV9 | TGTGCCAGCAGCGTAGACCAGGGGATCAGCTATGGCTACACCTTC | CASSVDQGISYGYTF
. | TRBJ1-2 | TRBD1 | TRBV10-3 | TGTGCCATCAGTGGGTCTCAAGACAGGGCAAGCGAGGGCTACACCTTC | CAISGSQDRASEGYTF
few | TRBJ2-1 | . | TRBV6-2/TRBV6-3 | TGTGCCAGCAGTTTAACTCGAGAAACCTACAATGAGCAGTTCTTC | CASSLTRETYNEQFF
. | TRBJ1-1 | TRBD1 | TRBV5-1 | TGCGCCAGCAGCTCCATTATACAGGGGGCGACTGAAGCTTTCTTT | CASSSIIQGATEAFF
. | TRBJ2-3 | TRBD2 | TRBV7-9 | TGTGCCAGCAGCCTACCTTTAGCGGGGGACACAGATACGCAGTATTTT | CASSLPLAGDTDTQYF
few | TRBJ2-3 | . | TRBV5-1 | TGCGCCAGCAGCTTACAGGCCGCCTCGGGGGATACGCAGTATTTT | CASSLQAASGDTQYF
few | TRBJ2-7 | . | TRBV7-9 | TGTGCCAGCAGCTCCCCTGAGAGAAACGAGCAGTACTTC | CASSSPERNEQYF
many | TRBJ2-1 | . | TRBV5-1 | TGCGCCAGCAGCTTATTACAGGGCAGCTCCTACAATGAGCAGTTCTTC | CASSLLQGSSYNEQFF
. | TRBJ2-7 | TRBD2 | TRBV5-1 | TGCACCAGCAGGCACGAACAGGACTCAGGCCTGCGGGAGTTCCACGAGCAGTACTTC | CTSRHEQDSGLREFHEQYF
few | TRBJ2-7 | . | TRBV6-5 | TGTGCCAGCAGTTACTCGAGCGGGCAGGGGGACTACGAGCAGTACTTC | CASSYSSGQGDYEQYF
. | TRBJ2-2 | . | TRBV5-1 | TGCGCCAGCAGCCTGGACGGCCAGAACACCGGGGAGCTGTTTTTT | CASSLDGQNTGELFF
many | TRBJ2-7 | . | TRBV5-1 | TGCGCCAGCAGCTTGGACCACGAGCAGTACTTC | CASSLDHEQYF
many | TRBJ2-5 | . | TRBV4-1 | TGCGCCAGCAGCCAAGCGGAGCCTTCGGGGACCCAGTACTTC | CASSQAEPSGTQYF
. | TRBJ1-1 | . | TRBV6-1 | TGTGCCAGCAGTGGATGGACAGAACCCAGAGTGAACACTGAAGCTTTCTTT | CASSGWTEPRVNTEAFF
. | TRBJ2-2 | . | TRBV10-3 | TGTGCCATCAGGCGTGTCTCGGGAGCGACCGGGGAGCTGTTTTTT | CAIRRVSGATGELFF
. | TRBJ1-1 | . | TRBV5-1 | TGCGCCAGCAGCTTAAGGGTCTCAGGGGACACTGAAGCTTTCTTT | CASSLRVSGDTEAFF
. | TRBJ1-1 | TRBD1 | TRBV13 | TGTGCCAGCAGCCTCACAGGACAGGGGCCTGCCGGGACTGAAGCTTTCTTT | CASSLTGQGPAGTEAFF
. | TRBJ2-3 | . | TRBV20-1 | TGCAGTGCCCCCCCCGAGGGAGATACGCAGTATTTT | CSAPPEGDTQYF
. | TRBJ1-2 | . | TRBV5-1 | TGCGCCAGCAGCCCGTCGGCGACCAACTATGGCTACACCTTC | CASSPSATNYGYTF
. | TRBJ1-1 | . | TRBV20-1 | TGCAGTGCTAGAGTTGCTGACAGAGGATACACTGAAGCTTTCTTT | CSARVADRGYTEAFF
few | TRBJ2-3 | TRBD2 | TRBV2 | TGTGCCAGCAGAACGGGACTAGCGGGAGTAGATACGCAGTATTTT | CASRTGLAGVDTQYF
. | TRBJ2-2 | TRBD2 | TRBV3-1 | TGTGCCAGCAGCCAAGGGGCGGGAGGCCGTATCGGGGAGCGGTTTTTT | CASSQGAGGRIGERFF